The 17 T cell receptor beta chains below were found in one sample sequenced in a study of T-cell memory formation after mild COVID-19 (dated by TCRdb to the early 2020s). Libraries were constructed by 5' RACE. For sequencing, an Illumina NovaSeq 6000 was employed. The raw public data were reprocessed by TCRdb itself: fastp quality trimming at Q25, MiXCR clonotype calling, in-frame beta chains only. Rows with one shared CDR3 protein collapse into an entry with the most common genes and DNA. Within this sample are under 300,000 distinct CDR3 sequences, with 8.2% of them counted one time only. The ten largest clones capture roughly 22% of the sample. Sequencing was performed on PBMCs or a T cell subset sorted from them (not recorded which). All receptors come from a man between 18 and 35 years old who had mild COVID-19 (a few samples of this study predate the infection). The sample titles of this study are shuffled in the database, so cell type and time point are left out; the donor was told from shared clones.

This clonotype was seen at least ten times. V and J are TRBV10-3 and TRBJ1-1; possibly TRBD1 for D (5 bases). The germline V gene encodes CDR1 ENHRY and CDR2 SYGVKD. The CDR3 contains 13 residues. Trimming removed 8 bases at V and 4 bases at J, with 14 bases between. The CDR3: CAIWPGPGTEAFF. The CDR3 DNA sequence: TGTGCCATCTGGCCGGGGCCCGGCACTGAAGCTTTCTTT.

V is TRBV11-2 and J is TRBJ2-5, with D possibly matching TRBD1 (5 bases). The CDR3 contains 13 residues. V dropped 3 bases and J dropped 7 bases, with 12 bases sitting between them. The V gene's germline CDR1 is SGHAT and CDR2 FQNNGV. The CDR3 DNA is TGTGCCAGCAGCTTTGGGGCGGACCGGACCCAGTACTTC. It is translated as CASSFGADRTQYF.

Ten or more counts support this clonotype. The chain joins TRBV5-1 to TRBJ2-3; TRBD2 matches 7 bases. The CDR3 totals 15 residues. Germline CDR1 and CDR2: SGHRS and YFSETQ. V lost 1 base and J lost 2; bases outside the gene matches: 4. The CDR3 region is CASSLWGGPTDTQYF. The CDR3 DNA sequence: TGCGCCAGCAGCTTGTGGGGAGGGCCCACAGATACGCAGTATTTT.

This clonotype was recorded a few times. V and J are TRBV5-1 and TRBJ2-1; 8 nucleotides line up with TRBD1. The germline V gene has CDR1 SGHRS and CDR2 YFSETQ. V lost 1 base to trimming and J lost 5 bases; unmatched junction nucleotides: 5. The CDR3 length is 15 residues. This CDR3 reads CASSLPDRVHNEQFF. The CDR3 DNA reads as TGCGCCAGCAGCTTGCCGGACAGGGTCCACAATGAGCAGTTCTTC.

Only a few counts were recorded for this clonotype. This chain joins TRBV4-2 and TRBJ1-2; 8 nucleotides match TRBD1. The CDR3 is made up of 16 amino acids. V gave up 3 bases and J gave up 4 bases; unmatched junction bases: 10. Per the germline V gene, CDR1 is LGHNA and CDR2 is YNFKEQ. CDR3 DNA: TGTGCCAGCAGCCAGAGTGGACAGGGTTTGGGCTATGGCTACACCTTC. Its translation is CASSQSGQGLGYGYTF.

In its sample, this clonotype was seen a few times. The rearrangement uses TRBV12-3 or TRBV12-4 and TRBJ1-6; D remains ambiguous. Trimming took off 1 base at V and 10 bases at J, with 8 bases between the two ends. This CDR3 has 13 residues. The CDR3 here is CASSLEVRSPLHF. CDR3 DNA: TGTGCCAGCAGTTTAGAAGTCAGGTCACCCCTCCACTTT.

This clonotype was counted ten times or more. V and J are TRBV10-3 and TRBJ2-5; TRBD2 matches 13 bases. The CDR3 sequence is 16 residues long. After removal of 4 bases from V and 2 bases from J, the junction contained 4 bases not matched to a gene. From germline, CDR1 is ENHRY and CDR2 SYGVKD. CDR3 bases: TGTGCCATCAGTGCCGGACTAGCGGGGGTTCAAGAGACCCAGTACTTC. This gives the protein CAISAGLAGVQETQYF.

The CDR3 sequence: CASSFRDQREKLFF. In nucleotides, the CDR3 is TGTGCCAGCAGCTTCCGGGACCAAAGAGAAAAACTGTTTTTT. This chain uses TRBV7-9 with TRBJ1-4; TRBD1 might be the D (5 bases). The CDR3 is 14 residues long. V was cut by 3 bases and J by 8 bases, with 13 bases left in between. Germline-derived CDR1 and CDR2 are SEHNR and FQNEAQ (reference sequence).

This clonotype was counted only a few times. The chain carries TRBV6-2 or TRBV6-3 and TRBJ2-7; the D gene is possibly TRBD1 (6 bases). This CDR3 is 15 amino acids long. The ends were cut back, 5 bases at V and 5 bases at J, with 19 bases in the middle. Germline V gives CDR1 MNHEY, CDR2 SVGEGT. For the CDR3, the DNA is TGTGCCAGCAGTAACCGAGGGGGTCCGGAAGACGAGCAGTACGTC. This gives the protein CASSNRGGPEDEQYV.

This clonotype was detected many times. The chain recombines TRBV4-2 with TRBJ2-2, with 11 bases fitting TRBD2. V lost 0 bases and J lost 1; bases outside the gene matches: 1. CDR1 and CDR2 (germline): LGHNA, YNFKEQ. The CDR3 contains 17 residues. As DNA, the CDR3 is TGTGCCAGCAGCCAAGAGGGGACTAGCGGGAACACCGGGGAGCTGTTTTTT. The encoded protein is CASSQEGTSGNTGELFF.

The chain has TRBV2 and TRBJ2-7; D is ambiguous. Germline V gene lookup returns CDR1 SNHLY and CDR2 FYNNEI. This CDR3 region has 11 residues. Trimming cost V 2 bases and J 3 bases, with 2 bases left between them. The CDR3 region is CASSEYYEQYV. DNA for the CDR3: TGTGCCAGCAGTGAATACTACGAGCAGTACGTC.

The chain is built from TRBV29-1 and TRBJ2-7; 8 bases fit TRBD1. CDR1 and CDR2 from the germline V gene are SQVTM and ANQGSEA. V dropped 6 bases and J dropped 1; count of bases not matched to a gene: 20. CDR3 length: 18 amino acids. In DNA form, the CDR3 reads TGCAGCGTGGCCTCGGTAGCAGGGGGCAGAGAGTGGTCCTACGAGCAGTACTTC. This sequence encodes CSVASVAGGREWSYEQYF.

This clonotype was counted between two and nine times. The CDR3 spells CASSLFGGRADTQYF. The CDR3 DNA reads TGCGCCAGCAGCTTGTTCGGGGGCCGGGCAGATACGCAGTATTTT. V gene TRBV5-1 combines with J gene TRBJ2-3, with D perhaps being TRBD1 or TRBD2 (6 bases each). Trimming took off 1 base at V and 4 bases at J, with 13 bases between the two ends. Germline V CDR1 and CDR2: SGHRS, YFSETQ. The CDR3 runs 15 residues.

The chain uses TRBV6-6 and TRBJ1-5, with D perhaps matching TRBD1 (6 bases). Germline V CDR1 and CDR2: MNHNY, SVGAGI (reference sequence). This CDR3 is built from 14 residues. The V and J ends lost 2 bases and 3 bases respectively, with 8 bases between them. CDR3 amino acids: CASSYPGDNQPQHF. The CDR3 DNA sequence: TGTGCCAGCAGTTACCCAGGGGACAATCAGCCCCAGCATTTT.

Ten or more counts support this clonotype. V usage is TRBV4-3 and J usage is TRBJ2-1; 8 nucleotides line up with TRBD2. Germline V lookup: CDR1 LGHNA, CDR2 YSLEER. J was trimmed by 7 bases and V by 1 base; bases with no gene match: 12. The CDR3 contains 17 residues. The CDR3 nucleotides are TGCGCCAGCAGCCAAGTTTTAGTAGCGGGGTTGGTTAATGAGCAGTTCTTC. Amino acids: CASSQVLVAGLVNEQFF.

This clonotype has a handful of counts. The chain carries TRBV27 and TRBJ1-3; D gene ambiguous. V shed 8 bases and J shed 4 bases, with 9 bases lying between them. The CDR3 length is 12 residues. Per the germline V gene, CDR1 is MNHEY and CDR2 is SMNVEV (reference sequence). The CDR3 loop is CASGGSGNTIYF. CDR3 DNA: TGTGCCAGCGGAGGGTCCGGAAACACCATATATTTT.

This clonotype was seen a few times. The genes are TRBV6-2 or TRBV6-3 and TRBJ2-5; no definite D call. The germline V gene encodes CDR1 MNHEY and CDR2 SVGEGT. V lost 6 bases and J lost 2, with 4 bases in between. The length of the CDR3 is 11 residues. CDR3 sequence: CASRSQETQYF. The DNA of the CDR3 is TGTGCCAGCAGAAGTCAAGAGACCCAGTACTTC.